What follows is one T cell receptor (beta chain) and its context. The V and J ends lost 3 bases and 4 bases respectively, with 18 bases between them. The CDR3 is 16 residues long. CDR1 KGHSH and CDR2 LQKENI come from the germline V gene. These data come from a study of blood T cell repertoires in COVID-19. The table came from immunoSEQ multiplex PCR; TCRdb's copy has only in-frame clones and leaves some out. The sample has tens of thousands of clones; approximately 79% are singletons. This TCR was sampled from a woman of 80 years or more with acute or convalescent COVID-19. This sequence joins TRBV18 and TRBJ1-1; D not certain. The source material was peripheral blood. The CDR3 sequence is CASSPRSPDGGTEAFF. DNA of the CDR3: TGTGCCAGCTCACCTCGGTCCCCCGACGGAGGCACTGAAGCTTTCTTT.